This T cell receptor beta chain was found in a study of blood T cell repertoires in COVID-19. The CDR3 is 16 amino acids. Germline-derived CDR1 and CDR2 are SEHNR and FQNEAQ (reference sequence). Trimming shortened V by 3 bases and J by 2 bases, and 14 bases separated the two germline ends. Data came from immunoSEQ multiplex PCR; TCRdb stores just in-frame clones and leaves some out. This table holds 120,000 to 150,000 clones, more than 60% found once. The V and J genes are TRBV7-9 and TRBJ1-5; D is perhaps TRBD1 (5 bases). The material sequenced was peripheral blood. The receptor was isolated from a man aged 45-65 years with acute or convalescent COVID-19. The CDR3 sequence is CASSFAGPLGNQPQHF. For the CDR3, the DNA is TGTGCCAGCAGCTTTGCAGGGCCATTAGGCAATCAGCCCCAGCATTTT. The full variable domain, with the rest looked up from reference TRBV7-9 and TRBJ1-5, is DTGVSQNPRHKITKRGQNVTFRCDPISEHNRLYWYRQTLGQGPEFLTYFQNEAQLEKSRLLSDRFSAERPKGSFSTLEIQRTEQGDSAMYLCASSFAGPLGNQPQHFGDGTRLSIL.